Below are 32 T cell receptor beta chains sequenced from a single sample in a study of shared clonotypes between healthy human individuals. Sequencing was performed with immunoSEQ multiplex PCR; in TCRdb, only in-frame clones are kept and a portion is missing. The sample has over 1.4 million clones; around 97% are singletons. The specimen sequenced was naive CD4+ T cells sorted from blood. The subset is: CD45RA+ positively selected. The receptors derive from a man in his thirties or forties in good health.

The genes are TRBV11-2 and TRBJ1-3; D gene ambiguous. V lost 0 bases and J 0 bases, leaving 9 bases between the germline ends. Germline V lookup: CDR1 SGHAT, CDR2 FQNNGV. CDR3 length: 16 amino acids. CDR3 nucleotide sequence: TGTGCCAGCAGCTTAGAGGGGAGGAGCTCTGGAAACACCATATATTTT. This encodes CASSLEGRSSGNTIYF.

The rearrangement uses TRBV15 and TRBJ2-7; 11 bases line up with TRBD2. In germline, CDR1 is LNHNV, CDR2 YYDKDF (reference sequence). Trimming removed 3 bases from V and 2 bases from J; junction bases left unmatched: 12. The CDR3 consists of 18 residues. The chain's CDR3 is CATSRPPKTSGITYEQYF. The CDR3 DNA sequence: TGTGCCACCAGCAGGCCACCCAAGACTAGCGGGATCACCTACGAGCAGTACTTC. Complete variable domain (other parts from reference TRBV15 and TRBJ2-7): DAMVIQNPRYQVTQFGKPVTLSCSQTLNHNVMYWYQQKSSQAPKLLFHYYDKDFNNEADTPDNFQSRRPNTSFCFLDIRSPGLGDTAMYLCATSRPPKTSGITYEQYFGPGTRLTVT.

V usage is TRBV14 and J usage is TRBJ2-2; D unclear. Trimming shortened V by 4 bases and J by 6 bases, and 12 bases separated the two germline ends. Germline-derived CDR1 and CDR2 are SGHDN and FVKESK. The CDR3 runs 14 residues. The CDR3 nucleotides read TGTGCCAGCAGCCCCCTCCTAGTAGCCGGGGAGCTGTTTTTT. Translating it yields CASSPLLVAGELFF.

V usage is TRBV1 and J usage is TRBJ2-5; the table's D call, TRBD2, has no DNA check behind it. TRBV1 is tagged as a pseudogene. CDR3 length equals 18 residues. DNA of the CDR3: TGCACCAGCAGCCAAGTGCGACTAGCGGAAATAAAGGGGGAGACCCAGTACTTC. It yields the protein CTSSQVRLAEIKGETQYF.

The CDR3 sequence: CASSWGDSSYEQYF. The CDR3 bases are TGTGCCAGCAGCTGGGGTGATAGCTCCTACGAGCAGTACTTC. The rearrangement joins TRBV7-9 to TRBJ2-7; D remains ambiguous. The CDR3 covers 14 residues. Germline V gene data show CDR1 as SEHNR and CDR2 as FQNEAQ (reference sequence). V lost 4 bases and J lost 0, with 10 bases in between. The full variable domain, its missing parts supplied by reference TRBV7-9 and TRBJ2-7, is DTGVSQNPRHKITKRGQNVTFRCDPISEHNRLYWYRQTLGQGPEFLTYFQNEAQLEKSRLLSDRFSAERPKGSFSTLEIQRTEQGDSAMYLCASSWGDSSYEQYFGPGTRLTVT.

The J gene is TRBJ2-2, the V gene TRBV6-6; no definite D call. This CDR3 contains 14 residues. The V gene's germline CDR1 is MNHNY and CDR2 SVGAGI (reference sequence). V lost 5 bases and J 0 bases, leaving 7 bases between the germline ends. The CDR3 coding sequence is TGTGCCAGCAGTCGGACCACGAACACCGGGGAGCTGTTTTTT. Translating gives CASSRTTNTGELFF.

The V and J genes are TRBV7-2 and TRBJ2-3; TRBD1 is a possible D gene (6 bases). V shed 5 bases and J shed 1 base, with 10 bases lying between them. This CDR3 comprises 14 residues. Germline V gene sequence: CDR1 SGHTA, CDR2 FQGNSA. The CDR3 spells CASSARTGTDTQYF. The DNA of the CDR3 is TGTGCCAGCAGCGCCCGGACAGGCACAGATACGCAGTATTTT.

The CDR3 reads CASSQGAFTASGIYEQYF. The DNA of the CDR3 is TGCGCCAGCAGCCAAGGCGCTTTCACGGCTAGCGGGATCTACGAGCAGTACTTC. The V and J genes are TRBV4-3 and TRBJ2-7, with 9 bases lining up with TRBD2. Germline-derived CDR1 and CDR2 are LGHNA and YSLEER. This CDR3 has 18 amino acids. With V trimmed by 1 base and J by 3 bases, 13 bases remained unmatched.

CDR3 DNA: TGTGCCAGCAGTGAAAGTGGGGCGGCGGGGGGCCTCTATGGCTACACCTTC. Its protein product is CASSESGAAGGLYGYTF. V gene TRBV6-1 combines with J gene TRBJ1-2; the D gene is possibly TRBD1 (6 bases). The V and J ends lost 2 bases and 4 bases respectively, with 20 bases between them. The length of the CDR3 is 17 residues. The germline V gene has CDR1 MNHNS and CDR2 SASEGT.

J is TRBJ1-5 and V is TRBV10-3; D is undetermined. V was pared by 4 bases and J by 5 bases, with 9 bases between. CDR3 length equals 13 residues. Germline V CDR1 and CDR2: ENHRY, SYGVKD. The CDR3 reads CAISAAADQPQHF. The CDR3 DNA is TGTGCCATCAGTGCGGCAGCAGATCAGCCCCAGCATTTT.

The genes are TRBV29-1 and TRBJ1-3; D is undetermined. CDR1 is SQVTM and CDR2 is ANQGSEA in the germline V gene. With 5 bases removed from V and 0 bases from J, the gap between germline ends came to 11 bases. There are 14 residues in the CDR3. CDR3 DNA: TGCAGCGTTTCCGGGCTGAGCTCTGGAAACACCATATATTTT. It specifies CSVSGLSSGNTIYF.

The rearrangement links TRBV14 to TRBJ2-7; D perhaps matches TRBD1 (5 bases). This CDR3 is built from 14 residues. The germline V gene has CDR1 SGHDN and CDR2 FVKESK. Trimming took off 6 bases at V and 4 bases at J, with 16 bases between the two ends. CDR3 region: CASRKTGPFYEQYF. The CDR3 DNA reads TGTGCCAGCAGAAAAACAGGTCCTTTTTACGAGCAGTACTTC.

This chain links TRBV11-2 with TRBJ1-2; 7 bases match TRBD1. V dropped 5 bases and J dropped 4; count of bases not matched to a gene: 4. The CDR3 is 13 residues long. Germline assignment: CDR1 SGHAT and CDR2 FQNNGV. In DNA, the CDR3 is TGTGCCAGCAGCCGAGGGGGCGCCTATGGCTACACCTTC. Translated: CASSRGGAYGYTF.

This chain connects TRBV6-1 to TRBJ2-3, with D possibly matching TRBD1 (5 bases). Germline CDR1 MNHNS, CDR2 SASEGT. This CDR3 region has 16 residues. V dropped 4 bases and J dropped 5 bases, with 19 bases sitting between them. The CDR3 sequence is CASSGRGHPRRDTQYF. The CDR3 DNA is TGTGCCAGCAGTGGCCGTGGACACCCTAGGAGAGATACGCAGTATTTT.

V and J are TRBV5-1 and TRBJ2-3, with TRBD2 matching over 11 bases. CDR3 size: 16 residues. The germline gives CDR1 SGHRS, CDR2 YFSETQ. V shed 5 bases, J shed 0 bases, and the junction held 5 bases outside the gene matches. CDR3 coding DNA: TGCGCCAGCAGTGCCGGGACTAGCGGCAGCACAGATACGCAGTATTTT. It codes for CASSAGTSGSTDTQYF.

The chain combines TRBV18 with TRBJ1-4, with unresolved D. Germline CDR1 is KGHSH and CDR2 is LQKENI. The CDR3 runs 16 residues. The germline V and J ends were trimmed by 2 bases and 7 bases, with 17 bases remaining between them. The CDR3 here is CASSPVGTTLFEKLFF. CDR3 nucleotide sequence: TGTGCCAGCTCACCAGTCGGTACTACCCTTTTTGAAAAACTGTTTTTT.

This clone was seen only a few times. At the DNA level, this CDR3 is encoded by other sequences in the same sample as well. The DNA of the CDR3 is TGTGCCAGCAGCTTGAACACCGGGGAGCTGTTTTTT. It encodes CASSLNTGELFF. The chain joins TRBV11-3 to TRBJ2-2; no clear D. Germline CDR1 reads SGHNT; CDR2 reads YENEEA. The CDR3 has 12 amino acids. V was cut by 3 bases and J by 1 base, with 0 bases left in between.

This clone has a handful of counts. This chain uses TRBV10-3 with TRBJ1-2; D is uncertain. The V gene's germline CDR1 is ENHRY and CDR2 SYGVKD. This CDR3 spans 14 amino acids. V was trimmed by 2 bases and J by 4 bases, leaving 11 bases between them. CDR3 DNA sequence: TGTGCCATCAGTGAGGATCGGAGTAGCTATGGCTACACCTTC. It encodes CAISEDRSSYGYTF.

The V and J genes are TRBV6-5 and TRBJ2-7, with D tentatively TRBD2 (5 bases). Germline CDR1 MNHEY, CDR2 SVGAGI. V was cut by 2 bases and J by 4 bases, with 18 bases left in between. The CDR3 runs to 16 residues. The CDR3 DNA follows: TGTGCCAGCAGTTACCTTACCATTCGGCTAGCTTACGAGCAGTACTTC. Protein: CASSYLTIRLAYEQYF.

The chain has TRBV28 and TRBJ2-5, with D possibly being TRBD1 (5 bases). The germline V gene encodes CDR1 MDHEN and CDR2 SYDVKM. V was clipped by 6 bases and J by 5 bases, with 13 bases between them. The CDR3 runs to 13 residues. The CDR3 loop is CASRHQGTETQYF. For the CDR3, the DNA is TGTGCCAGCAGGCACCAGGGAACGGAGACCCAGTACTTC.

The chain has TRBV19 and TRBJ1-1, with D maybe TRBD1 (5 bases). Trimming shortened V by 3 bases and J by 2 bases, and 10 bases separated the two germline ends. Germline assignment: CDR1 LNHDA and CDR2 SQIVND (reference sequence). The CDR3 covers 14 residues. The CDR3 sequence is CASSMDGQNTEAFF. The CDR3 DNA is TGTGCCAGTAGTATGGATGGACAAAACACTGAAGCTTTCTTT.

The chain uses TRBV11-2 and TRBJ2-1, with D possibly TRBD2 on 5 matching bases. Per the germline V gene, CDR1 is SGHAT and CDR2 is FQNNGV. The CDR3 contains 16 residues. V lost 3 bases and J lost 0, with 12 bases in between. CDR3 coding DNA: TGTGCCAGCAGCTTCTGGGCGGGTAGCTCCTACAATGAGCAGTTCTTC. This gives the protein CASSFWAGSSYNEQFF.

The V gene is TRBV18, the J gene TRBJ1-1, with a weak D call TRBD1 (6 bases). This CDR3 comprises 15 residues. CDR1 KGHSH and CDR2 LQKENI come from the germline V gene. Trimming took 6 bases from V and 2 from J, leaving 16 bases between them. The CDR3 sequence is CASSYQGGLNTEAFF. For the CDR3, the DNA is TGTGCCAGCTCTTACCAAGGGGGGCTCAACACTGAAGCTTTCTTT.

CDR3: CASSPRHNKNIQYF. CDR3 nucleotide sequence: TGTGCCAGTAGTCCAAGACACAACAAAAACATTCAGTACTTC. The rearrangement links TRBV19 to TRBJ2-4; D not resolved. The CDR3 consists of 14 residues. Germline V gene lookup returns CDR1 LNHDA and CDR2 SQIVND (reference sequence). V dropped 5 bases and J dropped 3 bases, with 11 bases sitting between them.

V and J are TRBV6-1 and TRBJ2-3, with a possible D match to TRBD2 (5 bases). The CDR3 loop spans 15 amino acids. V was pared by 6 bases and J by 3 bases, with 16 bases between. Looked up from germline, CDR1 is MNHNS and CDR2 is SASEGT. CDR3 loop: CASRYFWGATDTQYF. CDR3 DNA sequence: TGTGCCAGCAGATATTTCTGGGGAGCAACAGATACGCAGTATTTT.

This clone was picked up a small number of times. The chain combines TRBV7-3 with TRBJ2-2, with a tentative D call TRBD2 (6 bases). This CDR3 contains 15 residues. CDR1 is SGHTA, CDR2 FQGTGA, per germline. V lost 2 bases, J lost 0 bases, and 7 bases lay in between. CDR3 DNA: TGTGCCAGCAGCTTAGCGGGGTCGAACACCGGGGAGCTGTTTTTT. As protein: CASSLAGSNTGELFF.

This chain links TRBV29-1 with TRBJ2-1, with 9 nucleotides matching TRBD2. The length of the CDR3 is 16 residues. V lost 3 bases and J lost 8; bases outside the gene matches: 14. Germline V gene lookup returns CDR1 SQVTM and CDR2 ANQGSEA. CDR3 sequence (DNA): TGCAGCGTTGATGGCCGAGGCAGCGGGAGGTTCTATGAGCAGTTCTTC. It translates to CSVDGRGSGRFYEQFF.

The V call is TRBV10-3, the J call TRBJ1-5; perhaps TRBD1 as D (6 bases). Per germline, CDR1 ENHRY and CDR2 SYGVKD. The V end was cut by 4 bases, the J end by 4 bases, with 8 bases between. This CDR3 has 13 residues. CDR3: CAISGDINQPQHF. CDR3 sequence (DNA): TGTGCCATCAGTGGGGACATAAATCAGCCCCAGCATTTT.

The chain couples TRBV9 to TRBJ2-2, with 9 bases that match TRBD2. The J segment lost 1 base and the V segment lost 4 bases, leaving 5 bases of the junction unmatched. CDR1 is SGDLS and CDR2 is YYNGEE in the germline V gene. This CDR3 is built from 16 residues. The CDR3 protein is CASSRLAGKNTGELFF. The CDR3 bases are TGTGCCAGCAGCAGGCTAGCGGGAAAGAACACCGGGGAGCTGTTTTTT.

The chain joins TRBV28 to TRBJ2-1; a weak D match, TRBD2 (5 bases). Germline lookup yields CDR1 MDHEN and CDR2 SYDVKM. There are 14 residues in the CDR3. The V gene lost 5 bases and the J gene lost 7 bases, with 15 bases spanning the gap. DNA of the CDR3: TGTGCCAGCAGTCCCCACGGTCCGGGGAATGAGCAGTTCTTC. Its translation is CASSPHGPGNEQFF.

The J gene is TRBJ2-5, the V gene TRBV5-1, with 10 nucleotides matching TRBD2. The CDR3 sequence is 16 residues long. V shed 3 bases, J shed 1 base, and the junction held 6 bases outside the gene matches. Per the germline V gene, CDR1 is SGHRS and CDR2 is YFSETQ. CDR3 nucleotides: TGCGCCAGCAGCTCCCTAGCGGGAGTTCCCCAAGAGACCCAGTACTTC. Amino acid sequence: CASSSLAGVPQETQYF.

The chain carries TRBV5-4 and TRBJ1-1; D is perhaps TRBD1 (5 bases). Between the trimmed V and J ends, which lost 0 bases and 2 bases, there was a span of 14 bases. Germline V CDR1 and CDR2: SGHNT, YYREEE (reference sequence). There are 16 residues in the CDR3. DNA for the CDR3: TGTGCCAGCAGCTTGGCCTGGGGGGGGGATAACACTGAAGCTTTCTTT. Translated: CASSLAWGGDNTEAFF.